The rows below give T cell receptor beta chains drawn from one sample of a study of cytomegalovirus exposure and HLA in healthy donors. This table comes from immunoSEQ multiplex PCR, and its TCRdb copy is limited to in-frame clones, with some not included. Of about 160,000 clones in the sample, around 77% were seen once. The specimen was PBMCs. Receptor source: a man between 25 and 39 years old in good health and CMV-seropositive. Each CDR3 is given with its conserved first and last residue. The D gene is left open where the match is weak. Clone size is stated in some rows and not others, as once, few, many or a class when expanded.

v_gene	d_gene	abundance	j_gene	CDR3aa	CDR3nt
TRBV30	-	once	TRBJ1-1	CAWRAQEGLTEAFF	TGTGCCTGGAGGGCCCAAGAGGGCCTCACTGAAGCTTTCTTT
TRBV7-9	TRBD2	-	TRBJ2-2	CASSPTSGGAVAGELFF	TGTGCCAGCAGCCCGACTAGCGGGGGGGCCGTAGCCGGGGAGCTGTTTTTT
TRBV30	-	-	TRBJ2-4	CAWRGWEGKNIQYF	TGTGCCTGGCGAGGGTGGGAAGGCAAAAACATTCAGTACTTC
TRBV4-1	TRBD2	-	TRBJ2-5	CASSPRRTSGGSQETQYF	TGCGCCAGCAGTCCCAGAAGGACTAGCGGGGGGAGCCAAGAGACCCAGTACTTC
TRBV6-1	TRBD1	-	TRBJ1-1	CASSGQGANTEAFF	TGTGCCAGCAGTGGACAGGGCGCGAACACTGAAGCTTTCTTT
TRBV4-3	TRBD1	-	TRBJ1-4	CASSQLLRDRGPNEKLFF	TGCGCCAGCAGCCAACTGCTCCGGGACAGGGGGCCTAATGAAAAACTGTTTTTT
TRBV5-1	-	few	TRBJ2-2	CASSLARGVGAGELFF	TGCGCCAGCAGCTTGGCCCGAGGAGTCGGTGCCGGGGAGCTGTTTTTT
TRBV28	-	-	TRBJ2-6	CASSPWTEMSSGANVLTF	TGTGCCAGCAGTCCATGGACAGAAATGAGCTCTGGGGCCAACGTCCTGACTTTC
TRBV4-1	-	-	TRBJ1-2	CASSQEWHNFNYGYTF	TGCGCCAGCAGCCAAGAGTGGCACAATTTTAACTATGGCTACACCTTC
TRBV7-9	-	-	TRBJ2-7	CASTNGVSYEQYF	TGTGCCAGCACCAACGGGGTTTCCTACGAGCAGTACTTC
TRBV6-1	-	-	TRBJ1-5	CASSEFVGDSNQPQHF	TGTGCCAGCAGTGAATTCGTAGGAGATAGCAATCAGCCCCAGCATTTT
TRBV5-1	-	-	TRBJ2-1	CASSQGFSSYNEQFF	TGCGCCAGCAGTCAGGGCTTTAGCTCCTACAATGAGCAGTTCTTC
TRBV6-6	-	-	TRBJ1-1	CASSFPGAQNTEAFF	TGTGCCAGCAGTTTTCCGGGAGCACAAAACACTGAAGCTTTCTTT
TRBV27	-	-	TRBJ2-4	CASSLQGAKNIQYF	TGTGCCAGCAGTCTGCAGGGGGCCAAAAACATTCAGTACTTC
TRBV9	TRBD2	-	TRBJ2-2	CASSPRTSGAGELFF	TGTGCCAGCAGCCCCCGGACTAGCGGCGCCGGGGAGCTGTTTTTT